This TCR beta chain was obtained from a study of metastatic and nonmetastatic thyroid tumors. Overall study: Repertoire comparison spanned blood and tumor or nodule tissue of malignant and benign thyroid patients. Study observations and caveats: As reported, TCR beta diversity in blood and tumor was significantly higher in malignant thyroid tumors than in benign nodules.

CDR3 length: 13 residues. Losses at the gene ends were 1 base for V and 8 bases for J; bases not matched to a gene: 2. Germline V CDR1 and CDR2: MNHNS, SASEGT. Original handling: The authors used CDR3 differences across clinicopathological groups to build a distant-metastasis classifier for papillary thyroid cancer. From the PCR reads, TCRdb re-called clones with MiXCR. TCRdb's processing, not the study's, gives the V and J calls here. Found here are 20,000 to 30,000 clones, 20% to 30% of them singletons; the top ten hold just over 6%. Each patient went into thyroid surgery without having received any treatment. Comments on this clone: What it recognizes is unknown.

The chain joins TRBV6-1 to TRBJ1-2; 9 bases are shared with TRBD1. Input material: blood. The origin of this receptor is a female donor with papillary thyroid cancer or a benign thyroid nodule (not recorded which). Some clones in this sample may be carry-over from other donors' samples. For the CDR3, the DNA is TGTGCCAGCAGTGAAGACAGGGGGCACGGCTACACCTTC. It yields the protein CASSEDRGHGYTF.